A selection of T cell receptor beta chains follows, all from one sample in a study of PD-1 blockade in mismatch repair-deficient tumors. Here immunoSEQ multiplex PCR was the method, and the copy in TCRdb shows in-frame clones only, minus some. Of 70,000 to 90,000 clones in the sample, approximately 80% were seen once. Source: peripheral blood, taken 44 weeks after starting pembrolizumab. The receptors here all came from an adult with mismatch repair-deficient cancer. CDR3s include the opening cysteine and the closing phenylalanine or tryptophan. A D gene is named only where the DNA matches it firmly. Rows may omit the clone size; those that give it use once, few, many or a size class.

TRBJ1-3,TRBV4-1,-,-,TGCGCCAGCAGACCCGGACCCTCTGCCTCTGGAAACACCATATATTTT,CASRPGPSASGNTIYF
TRBJ2-3,TRBV10-3,-,TRBD2,TGTGCCATCAGTGAGCCCTCGGCAACTAGCGGGGTACCCTCTAGCACAGATACGCAGTATTTT,CAISEPSATSGVPSSTDTQYF
TRBJ1-4,TRBV19,-,-,TGTGCCAGTGTCCCGGCCGGGGGCAATGAAAAACTGTTTTTT,CASVPAGGNEKLFF
TRBJ1-1,TRBV7-3,-,-,TGTGCCAGCAGCTTACCCGGGAACACTGAAGCTTTCTTT,CASSLPGNTEAFF
TRBJ2-7,TRBV15,-,-,TGTGCCACCAGCAGAGATAGGCCGGGCAGCTCCTACGAGCAGTACTTC,CATSRDRPGSSYEQYF
TRBJ2-3,TRBV29-1,once,TRBD1,TGCAGCGGCTCAGGGGGATGGACAGATACGCAGTATTTT,CSGSGGWTDTQYF
TRBJ2-7,TRBV4-1,-,-,TGCGCCAGCAGCCAAGATCGGAGACTAGACGACGAGCAGTACTTC,CASSQDRRLDDEQYF
TRBJ2-7,TRBV19,-,-,TGTGCCAGTAGTATAGGACAGGAGGAGCAGTACTTC,CASSIGQEEQYF
TRBJ1-4,TRBV6-5,-,TRBD1,TGTGCCAGCAAGGGGGCGCTGGCTAATGAAAAACTGTTTTTT,CASKGALANEKLFF
TRBJ2-7,TRBV9,-,-,TGTGCCAGCAGCCTCGCGGGGCAGGGCAGCGAGCAGTACTTC,CASSLAGQGSEQYF
TRBJ1-1,TRBV14,-,-,TGTGCCAGCAGCCAAGATCTTAGCCTGAACACTGAAGCTTTCTTT,CASSQDLSLNTEAFF
TRBJ1-2,TRBV29-1,-,-,TGCAGCGTTGGGGAAAGGGACTATGGCTACACCTTC,CSVGERDYGYTF
TRBJ2-3,TRBV28,-,TRBD2,TGTGCCAGCAGGGGACTAGCGGGAGCAGATACGCAGTATTTT,CASRGLAGADTQYF
TRBJ2-7,TRBV5-1,few,TRBD2,TGCGCCAGCAGCGGTACTAGCGGAATCCACTTC,CASSGTSGIHF
TRBJ2-3,TRBV18,-,-,TGTGCCAGCTCGCTCAGCGGTCCGAGCGGGAGCACAGATACGCAGTATTTT,CASSLSGPSGSTDTQYF
TRBJ1-1,TRBV5-8,-,-,TGTGCCAGCAGCGGTGGGACATTGAACACTGAAGCTTTCTTT,CASSGGTLNTEAFF
TRBJ1-2,TRBV27,-,-,TGTGCCAGCAGTTCTGCAGGGAACTATGGCTACACCTTC,CASSSAGNYGYTF
TRBJ2-7,TRBV7-2,-,-,TGTGCCAGCAGCTTAGTTTATAGCGGAGCCTACGAGCAGTACTTC,CASSLVYSGAYEQYF